A single sample is the source of the 20 T cell receptor beta chains below, sequenced in a study of shared clonotypes between healthy human individuals. Repertoires were generated with immunoSEQ multiplex PCR, while TCRdb's copy carries only in-frame clones and drops some. The repertoire has around 690,000 clones, about 90% of them found once; the top ten carry 34%. Specimen: memory CD8+ T cells from PBMCs. Subset reported: CD45RO+ cells pooled with CCR7-negative TemRA cells. The source of these receptors is a man younger than 35 in good health. Some clones in this sample may be carry-over from other donors' samples.

This chain uses TRBV15 with TRBJ2-3, with 9 nucleotides matching TRBD1. The J segment lost 8 bases and the V segment lost 2 bases, leaving 8 bases of the junction unmatched. The V gene's germline CDR1 is LNHNV and CDR2 YYDKDF (reference sequence). This CDR3 is 15 amino acids long. As DNA, the CDR3 is TGTGCCACCAGCAGACCTCGACAGGGGGACGTTACGCAGTATTTT. It specifies CATSRPRQGDVTQYF.

The chain couples TRBV4-1 to TRBJ2-1; weak D call: TRBD2 (6 bases). The V gene's germline CDR1 is MGHRA and CDR2 YSYEKL. Trimming removed 0 bases at V and 6 bases at J, with 12 bases between. This CDR3 is built from 15 residues. CDR3 region: CASSQDRGRFNEQFF. The CDR3 DNA reads TGCGCCAGCAGCCAAGATCGGGGGAGGTTCAATGAGCAGTTCTTC.

This chain connects TRBV27 to TRBJ1-3; a possible D gene is TRBD1 (5 bases). Germline V gene data show CDR1 as MNHEY and CDR2 as SMNVEV (reference sequence). Trimming took 2 bases from V and 6 from J, leaving 14 bases between them. The CDR3 has 15 residues. This CDR3 reads CASSLTRGGLNTIYF. Written as DNA, the CDR3 is TGTGCCAGCAGTTTAACGAGGGGCGGATTAAACACCATATATTTT.

The genes are TRBV28 and TRBJ2-5; possible D gene TRBD2, 6 bases. V dropped 5 bases and J dropped 2 bases, with 12 bases sitting between them. The CDR3 sequence is 14 residues long. Germline loops: CDR1 MDHEN, CDR2 SYDVKM. The DNA of the CDR3 is TGTGCCAGCAGTCCGATAGCGGAACAAGAGACCCAGTACTTC. Encoded protein: CASSPIAEQETQYF.

The chain couples TRBV5-1 to TRBJ1-1; D is possibly TRBD1 (5 bases). The CDR3 is 15 residues long. CDR1 is SGHRS and CDR2 is YFSETQ in the germline V gene. Trimming shortened V by 2 bases and J by 1 base, and 12 bases separated the two germline ends. The CDR3 loop reads CASSLQQGRNTEAFF. In DNA, the CDR3 is TGCGCCAGCAGCTTACAGCAGGGTAGGAACACTGAAGCTTTCTTT.

The V and J genes are TRBV28 and TRBJ1-1; a weak D match, TRBD1 (6 bases). CDR3 length equals 12 residues. Trimming took 3 bases from V and 4 from J, leaving 6 bases between them. Looked up from germline, CDR1 is MDHEN and CDR2 is SYDVKM. CDR3 nucleotide sequence: TGTGCCAGCAGTTTGACAGGCACTGAAGCTTTCTTT. This codes for CASSLTGTEAFF.

The J gene is TRBJ2-2, the V gene TRBV7-2; D is unclear. Germline-derived CDR1 and CDR2 are SGHTA and FQGNSA. V gave up 5 bases and J gave up 5 bases, with 18 bases separating them. The CDR3 consists of 16 residues. CDR3 coding DNA: TGTGCCAGCAGCCCTGACTCCGATAAAAGAACCGGGGAGCTGTTTTTT. This translates into CASSPDSDKRTGELFF.

The chain combines TRBV28 with TRBJ2-7; TRBD1 agrees at 7 bases. V lost 5 bases, J lost 2 bases, and 6 bases stayed unmatched. This CDR3 region has 14 residues. In germline, CDR1 is MDHEN, CDR2 SYDVKM. The CDR3 bases are TGTGCCAGCAGTCAACTCGGGACAGCCTACGAGCAGTACTTC. Its protein is CASSQLGTAYEQYF. The full variable domain, its missing parts supplied by reference TRBV28 and TRBJ2-7, is DVKVTQSSRYLVKRTGEKVFLECVQDMDHENMFWYRQDPGLGLRLIYFSYDVKMKEKGDIPEGYSVSREKKERFSLILESASTNQTSMYLCASSQLGTAYEQYFGPGTRLTVT.

This clone appeared once. The chain carries TRBV5-3 and TRBJ2-3; D unclear. TRBV5-3 is treated as an ORF (open reading frame) with a function not yet certain. V lost 6 bases and J lost 3, with 8 bases in between. The length of the CDR3 is 12 residues. The CDR3 coding sequence is TGTGCCAGAAATGGTCGTACAGATACGCAGTATTTT. Encoded protein: CARNGRTDTQYF.

The J gene is TRBJ2-2, the V gene TRBV6-5; D gene uncertain. CDR1 is MNHEY and CDR2 is SVGAGI in the germline V gene. The CDR3 has 13 amino acids. Trimming pared 0 bases from V and 7 bases from J, leaving 6 bases between. The DNA for the CDR3 is TGTGCCAGCAGTTACTCACTAAACGGGGAGCTGTTTTTT. Protein product: CASSYSLNGELFF.

This clone has a single count. The chain links TRBV27 to TRBJ2-5; TRBD1 agrees at 9 bases. The CDR3 totals 19 residues. The V segment lost 3 bases and the J segment 5 bases; nucleotides outside the gene matches: 19. Germline V gives CDR1 MNHEY, CDR2 SMNVEV (reference sequence). Here the CDR3 reads CASSFLPPYNNRGRETQYF. The CDR3 DNA reads TGTGCCAGCAGTTTCCTCCCTCCGTATAATAACAGGGGGCGGGAGACCCAGTACTTC.

This chain links TRBV13 with TRBJ2-2; D is tentatively TRBD1 or TRBD2 (5 bases each). From germline, CDR1 is PRHDT and CDR2 FYEKMQ (reference sequence). The CDR3 contains 16 residues. Trimming cost V 4 bases and J 6 bases, with 18 bases left between them. DNA for the CDR3: TGTGCCAGCAGCTCGGGACCCCTCGGCGGCCCCGGGGAGCTGTTTTTT. This translates into CASSSGPLGGPGELFF.

The chain is built from TRBV15 and TRBJ1-2; tentative D call: TRBD1 (5 bases). Germline CDR1 reads LNHNV; CDR2 reads YYDKDF (reference sequence). The CDR3 spans 15 residues. Trimming pared 9 bases from V and 3 bases from J, leaving 20 bases between. CDR3 sequence (DNA): TGTGCCACAGGGGACGGCCTATTGATTGACTATGGCTACACCTTC. Translation gives CATGDGLLIDYGYTF. Variable domain in full (rest from reference TRBV15 and TRBJ1-2): DAMVIQNPRYQVTQFGKPVTLSCSQTLNHNVMYWYQQKSSQAPKLLFHYYDKDFNNEADTPDNFQSRRPNTSFCFLDIRSPGLGDTAMYLCATGDGLLIDYGYTFGSGTRLTVV.

The chain uses TRBV6-1 and TRBJ1-2; no definite D call. Germline CDR1 MNHNS, CDR2 SASEGT. Deletions cut 3 bases from V and 2 bases from J, with 10 bases between. The CDR3 is 14 amino acids. The CDR3 sequence is CASSEGGENYGYTF. CDR3 bases: TGTGCCAGCAGTGAGGGCGGAGAAAACTATGGCTACACCTTC.

This chain uses TRBV7-9 with TRBJ2-7; TRBD1 matches at 10 bases. CDR3 length: 15 amino acids. Looked up from germline, CDR1 is SEHNR and CDR2 is FQNEAQ (reference sequence). Trimming took 5 bases from V and 5 from J; bases not matched to a gene: 9. CDR3 loop: CASSQTGTGVHEQYF. CDR3 coding DNA: TGTGCCAGCAGCCAAACCGGGACAGGGGTTCACGAGCAGTACTTC.

The table lists this clone with a count of one. This sample also contains other DNA sequences that code for the same CDR3. This rearrangement joins TRBV5-6 to TRBJ1-2; no reliable D call. The CDR3 loop spans 14 amino acids. V lost 0 bases to trimming and J lost 1 base, with 7 bases between them. The germline CDR1 and CDR2 sequences are SGHDT and YYEEEE. The CDR3 DNA reads TGTGCCAGCAGCTTGGTTGCCAGTAACTATGGCTACACCTTC. This sequence encodes CASSLVASNYGYTF.

The chain has TRBV9 and TRBJ1-1; a possible D gene is TRBD1 (5 bases). Germline V gene lookup returns CDR1 SGDLS and CDR2 YYNGEE. The CDR3 contains 18 residues. Trimming shortened V by 4 bases and J by 3 bases, and 25 bases separated the two germline ends. The CDR3 here is CASSTSRASGGEDTEAFF. The CDR3 DNA sequence: TGTGCCAGCAGCACCAGCCGGGCCTCGGGAGGGGAGGACACTGAAGCTTTCTTT.

This sequence joins TRBV29-1 and TRBJ1-2, with no clear D. The CDR3 spans 12 residues. V lost 7 bases, J lost 6 bases, and 15 bases lay in between. Germline CDR1 SQVTM, CDR2 ANQGSEA. The CDR3 bases are TGCAGCGCGTCCGGTAGTCCAGATGGCTACACCTTC. This codes for CSASGSPDGYTF. Combining the CDR3 with reference TRBV29-1 and TRBJ1-2 gives the whole variable domain SAVISQKPSRDICQRGTSLTIQCQVDSQVTMMFWYRQQPGQSLTLIATANQGSEATYESGFVIDKFPISRPNLTFSTLTVSNMSPEDSSIYLCSASGSPDGYTFGSGTRLTVV.

The rearrangement links TRBV10-2 to TRBJ1-6; D is undetermined. The CDR3 extends over 16 amino acids. Trimming left V 2 bases short and J 6 bases short, with 14 bases between. From germline, CDR1 is WSHSY and CDR2 SAAADI. CDR3 region: CASSEIPGRVNSPLHF. DNA for the CDR3: TGCGCCAGCAGTGAGATCCCGGGGAGGGTTAATTCACCCCTCCACTTT.

Note on this clone: A far larger clone is one nucleotide away, so this likely arose from a read error. This chain links TRBV27 with TRBJ1-2; 8 bases are shared with TRBD1. V shed 3 bases and J 5 bases; nucleotides not matched to a gene: 2. Looked up from germline, CDR1 is MNHEY and CDR2 is SMNVEV (reference sequence). This CDR3 is 13 amino acids long. The CDR3 loop is CASSLWTGYGYTF. The CDR3 DNA follows: TGTGCCAGCAGTTTGTGGACAGGGTATGGCTACACCTTC.